This TCR beta chain was retrieved from a study of blood T cell repertoires in COVID-19. Only in-frame clones appear in the TCRdb table, and some are missing; sequencing was by immunoSEQ multiplex PCR. The data hold around 110,000 clones, with roughly 88% observed a single time. Germline CDR1 and CDR2: KGHSH and LQKENI. CDR3 length equals 18 residues. V lost 5 bases and J lost 3; bases outside the gene matches: 17. Input material: peripheral blood. The TCR was taken from a man aged 45-60 years with active or convalescent COVID-19. The V gene is TRBV18, the J gene TRBJ2-3; TRBD2 aligns across 7 bases. CDR3 sequence reads: CASSSRKGGGSQTDTQYF. The CDR3 DNA sequence: TGTGCCAGCTCATCCCGGAAAGGTGGCGGGAGTCAGACAGATACGCAGTATTTT.